The rows below give T cell receptor beta chains drawn from one sample of a study of cytomegalovirus exposure and HLA in healthy donors. The data were produced by immunoSEQ multiplex PCR, yet TCRdb's version contains in-frame clones alone and is incomplete. Seen here are around 200,000 clones, 75% to 90% observed once, and the top ten hold 0.25% to 0.4%. The sequencing sample was made of PBMCs. All receptors derive from a woman aged 30 to 39 in good health and CMV-seronegative. Each CDR3 is given with its conserved first and last residue. The D gene is left open where the match is weak. Clone size is given for some rows only: seen once, a few or many times, or a class if the clone is expanded.

j_gene: TRBJ2-3
d_gene: .
len: 13
v_gene: TRBV2
abundance: .
CDR3aa: CASKDRSTDTQYF
CDR3nt: TGTGCCAGCAAGGACAGAAGCACAGATACGCAGTATTTT

j_gene: TRBJ2-1
d_gene: TRBD2
len: 14
v_gene: TRBV5-1
abundance: .
CDR3aa: CASKVTSGSDEQFF
CDR3nt: TGCGCCAGCAAGGTAACTAGCGGGAGTGATGAGCAGTTCTTC

j_gene: TRBJ1-1
d_gene: .
len: 11
v_gene: TRBV11-2
abundance: .
CDR3aa: CASSLAGIAFF
CDR3nt: TGTGCCAGCAGCTTAGCGGGGATAGCTTTCTTT

j_gene: TRBJ2-7
d_gene: TRBD1
len: 15
v_gene: TRBV6-6
abundance: .
CDR3aa: CASSPGTGNSYEQYF
CDR3nt: TGTGCCAGCAGTCCCGGGACAGGGAACTCCTACGAGCAGTACTTC

j_gene: TRBJ2-7
d_gene: .
len: 12
v_gene: TRBV18
abundance: few
CDR3aa: CASSPGGGEQYF
CDR3nt: TGTGCCAGCTCCCCGGGGGGCGGCGAGCAGTACTTC

j_gene: TRBJ2-1
d_gene: .
len: 12
v_gene: TRBV27
abundance: .
CDR3aa: CASSFTGIEQFF
CDR3nt: TGTGCCAGCAGTTTCACGGGGATCGAGCAGTTCTTC

j_gene: TRBJ1-5
d_gene: .
len: 15
v_gene: TRBV19
abundance: .
CDR3aa: CASSDREGLYQPQHF
CDR3nt: TGTGCCAGTAGTGACCGGGAGGGTCTCTATCAGCCCCAGCATTTT

j_gene: TRBJ2-5
d_gene: .
len: 13
v_gene: TRBV18
abundance: .
CDR3aa: CASSREIQETQYF
CDR3nt: TGTGCCAGCTCACGGGAGATCCAAGAGACCCAGTACTTC

j_gene: TRBJ1-2
d_gene: .
len: 11
v_gene: TRBV25-1
abundance: .
CDR3aa: CASSDPSGYTF
CDR3nt: TGTGCCAGCAGTGACCCCTCTGGCTACACCTTC

j_gene: TRBJ2-6
d_gene: .
len: 15
v_gene: TRBV28
abundance: .
CDR3aa: CASSLRLSGANVLTF
CDR3nt: TGTGCCAGCAGTCTCAGACTCTCTGGGGCCAACGTCCTGACTTTC

j_gene: TRBJ2-3
d_gene: .
len: 12
v_gene: TRBV5-1
abundance: .
CDR3aa: CASSFLTDTQYF
CDR3nt: TGCGCCAGCAGCTTTCTGACAGATACGCAGTATTTT

j_gene: TRBJ1-3
d_gene: .
len: 15
v_gene: TRBV7-6
abundance: .
CDR3aa: CASSLSAQGRNTIYF
CDR3nt: TGTGCCAGCAGCTTATCGGCACAGGGTAGGAACACCATATATTTT

j_gene: TRBJ1-1
d_gene: .
len: 15
v_gene: TRBV2
abundance: .
CDR3aa: CASSPGGSQNTEAFF
CDR3nt: TGTGCCAGCAGTCCCGGAGGAAGTCAGAACACTGAAGCTTTCTTT

j_gene: TRBJ2-2
d_gene: TRBD2
len: 17
v_gene: TRBV7-9
abundance: .
CDR3aa: CASRALAGGENTGELFF
CDR3nt: TGTGCCAGCAGGGCACTAGCGGGGGGCGAGAACACCGGGGAGCTGTTTTTT

j_gene: TRBJ2-1
d_gene: TRBD1
len: 13
v_gene: TRBV6-1
abundance: .
CDR3aa: CASIRDSVNEQFF
CDR3nt: TGTGCCAGCATCCGGGACAGCGTCAATGAGCAGTTCTTC

j_gene: TRBJ2-3
d_gene: TRBD2
len: 16
v_gene: TRBV2
abundance: .
CDR3aa: CASSQYGGGLTDTQYF
CDR3nt: TGTGCCAGCAGCCAGTATGGCGGGGGGCTGACAGATACGCAGTATTTT

j_gene: TRBJ2-7
d_gene: .
len: 16
v_gene: TRBV27
abundance: .
CDR3aa: CASSLSGNLLTYEQYF
CDR3nt: TGTGCCAGCAGTTTATCCGGGAACCTGCTTACCTACGAGCAGTACTTC

j_gene: TRBJ1-1
d_gene: .
len: 18
v_gene: TRBV5-1
abundance: once
CDR3aa: CASSFGQRLAVGNTEAFF
CDR3nt: TGCGCCAGCAGCTTCGGACAGAGACTGGCAGTGGGGAACACTGAAGCTTTCTTT

j_gene: TRBJ1-1
d_gene: TRBD1
len: 12
v_gene: TRBV11-2
abundance: .
CDR3aa: CASRSPGQGFFF
CDR3nt: TGTGCCAGCAGGTCCCCCGGACAGGGTTTTTTCTTT

j_gene: TRBJ2-1
d_gene: TRBD2
len: 14
v_gene: TRBV28
abundance: .
CDR3aa: CASSLLAEYNEQFF
CDR3nt: TGTGCCAGCAGCCTACTAGCGGAGTACAATGAGCAGTTCTTC

j_gene: TRBJ2-1
d_gene: TRBD2
len: 15
v_gene: TRBV19
abundance: .
CDR3aa: CASSTLAGGRNEQFF
CDR3nt: TGTGCCAGTAGTACACTAGCGGGGGGCAGGAATGAGCAGTTCTTC

j_gene: TRBJ2-7
d_gene: .
len: 13
v_gene: TRBV21-1
abundance: .
CDR3aa: CASSPWGRYEQYF
CDR3nt: TGTGCCAGCAGCCCCTGGGGGCGCTACGAGCAGTACTTC

j_gene: TRBJ2-2
d_gene: .
len: 14
v_gene: TRBV5-1
abundance: .
CDR3aa: CASSLDLSPGELFF
CDR3nt: TGCGCCAGCAGCTTGGATCTGTCTCCCGGGGAGCTGTTTTTT

j_gene: TRBJ2-7
d_gene: TRBD1
len: 13
v_gene: TRBV7-7
abundance: .
CDR3aa: CASSRDRGDEQYF
CDR3nt: TGTGCTAGCAGCCGGGACAGGGGAGACGAGCAGTACTTC

j_gene: TRBJ2-1
d_gene: TRBD1
len: 14
v_gene: TRBV19
abundance: .
CDR3aa: CASSVDRGFNEQFF
CDR3nt: TGTGCCAGTAGTGTAGACAGGGGCTTCAATGAGCAGTTCTTC

j_gene: TRBJ2-7
d_gene: TRBD2
len: 15
v_gene: TRBV5-4
abundance: .
CDR3aa: CASSPASGRSYEQYF
CDR3nt: TGTGCCAGCAGCCCGGCTAGCGGCCGCTCCTACGAGCAGTACTTC

j_gene: TRBJ2-7
d_gene: .
len: 13
v_gene: TRBV28
abundance: .
CDR3aa: CATDLGGRDEQYF
CDR3nt: TGTGCCACAGACCTTGGGGGCCGGGACGAGCAGTACTTC

j_gene: TRBJ2-3
d_gene: .
len: 11
v_gene: TRBV20-1
abundance: .
CDR3aa: CSARARDTQYF
CDR3nt: TGCAGTGCTAGAGCTAGAGATACGCAGTATTTT

j_gene: TRBJ2-1
d_gene: .
len: 15
v_gene: TRBV15
abundance: .
CDR3aa: CATSREAEFYNEQFF
CDR3nt: TGTGCCACCAGCAGAGAGGCTGAATTCTACAATGAGCAGTTCTTC

j_gene: TRBJ1-4
d_gene: .
len: 14
v_gene: TRBV19
abundance: .
CDR3aa: CASRLQGRGEKLFF
CDR3nt: TGTGCCAGTAGGTTACAGGGCAGAGGGGAAAAACTGTTTTTT

j_gene: TRBJ2-5
d_gene: TRBD1
len: 13
v_gene: TRBV5-1
abundance: .
CDR3aa: CASTPDRGETQYF
CDR3nt: TGCGCCAGCACCCCAGACAGGGGAGAGACCCAGTACTTC

j_gene: TRBJ2-1
d_gene: .
len: 16
v_gene: TRBV18
abundance: .
CDR3aa: CASSPERLSSYNEQFF
CDR3nt: TGTGCCAGCTCACCAGAGCGCCTAAGCTCCTACAATGAGCAGTTCTTC

j_gene: TRBJ2-7
d_gene: TRBD1
len: 14
v_gene: TRBV10-3
abundance: .
CDR3aa: CAIRTDRGRDEQYF
CDR3nt: TGTGCCATCAGAACTGACAGGGGGAGAGACGAGCAATACTTC

j_gene: TRBJ2-1
d_gene: TRBD2
len: 15
v_gene: TRBV7-3
abundance: .
CDR3aa: CASSLTGGSVDEQFF
CDR3nt: TGTGCCAGCAGCTTAACCGGCGGGAGCGTGGATGAGCAGTTCTTC

j_gene: TRBJ2-1
d_gene: TRBD2
len: 16
v_gene: TRBV28
abundance: .
CDR3aa: CASSVAGTSGTNEQFF
CDR3nt: TGTGCCAGCAGTGTCGCCGGGACTAGCGGGACAAATGAGCAGTTCTTC